Presented here are 4 T cell receptor beta chains from one specimen sequenced in a study of CD8 T cells in Susac syndrome. An amount of RNA that ranged from roughly 0.45 to 1 ug was reverse transcribed with random hexamers. TCRdb ran MiXCR on the immunoSEQ multiplex PCR reads and lists one entry per CDR3 protein. The sample has 130,000 or so distinct CDR3 sequences; nearly 96% are singletons. Sequencing was done on a sample of CD4+ T cells from PBMCs. These receptors were taken from a human donor with Susac syndrome.

J is TRBJ2-3 and V is TRBV6-1; 10 bases match TRBD2. The CDR3 totals 17 residues. Germline V lookup: CDR1 MNHNS, CDR2 SASEGT. The ends lost 6 bases at V and 4 bases at J; junction bases unmatched: 13. CDR3 DNA sequence: TGTGCCAGCAGCGGACGCTCTAGCGGGAGACTCGCAGATACGCAGTATTTT. Amino acid sequence: CASSGRSSGRLADTQYF.

DNA for the CDR3: TGTGCCAGCAGTACCAACGACCGCCGCGGCTACACCTTC. Translated, it gives CASSTNDRRGYTF. The chain carries TRBV27 and TRBJ1-2; D not certain. Germline assignment: CDR1 MNHEY and CDR2 SMNVEV (reference sequence). Between the trimmed V and J ends, which lost 5 bases and 8 bases, there was a span of 15 bases. The CDR3 extends over 13 amino acids.

The V and J genes are TRBV5-1 and TRBJ2-1; TRBD2 is a possible D gene (5 bases). Germline V gene sequence: CDR1 SGHRS, CDR2 YFSETQ. This CDR3 is 13 amino acids long. V lost 4 bases and J 8 bases, leaving 13 bases between the germline ends. In DNA form, the CDR3 reads TGCGCCAGCAGCCTCATCCTCGGGGATGAGCAGTTCTTC. As protein: CASSLILGDEQFF.

J is TRBJ2-2 and V is TRBV15; 9 bases are a match to TRBD2. Looked up from germline, CDR1 is LNHNV and CDR2 is YYDKDF (reference sequence). Trimming took 0 bases from V and 7 from J; bases not matched to a gene: 3. CDR3 length equals 15 residues. CDR3 sequence reads: CATSREAGGGGELFF. CDR3 bases: TGTGCCACCAGCAGAGAAGCGGGGGGCGGCGGGGAGCTGTTTTTT.